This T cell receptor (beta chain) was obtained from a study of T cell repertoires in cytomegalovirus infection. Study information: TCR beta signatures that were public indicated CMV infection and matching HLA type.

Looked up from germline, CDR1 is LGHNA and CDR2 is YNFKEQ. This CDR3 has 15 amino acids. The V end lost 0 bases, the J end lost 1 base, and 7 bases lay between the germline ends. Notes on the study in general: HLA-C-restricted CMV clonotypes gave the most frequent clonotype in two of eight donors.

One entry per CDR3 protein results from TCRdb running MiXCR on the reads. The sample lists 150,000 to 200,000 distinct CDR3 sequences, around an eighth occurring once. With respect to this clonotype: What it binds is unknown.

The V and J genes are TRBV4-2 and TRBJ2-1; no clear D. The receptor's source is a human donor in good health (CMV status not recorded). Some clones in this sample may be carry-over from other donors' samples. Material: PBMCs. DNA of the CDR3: TGTGCCAGCAGCCAAGAGCTGAGGTCCTACAATGAGCAGTTCTTC. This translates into CASSQELRSYNEQFF.